Listed here is a single T cell receptor (beta chain). Its specificity is unknown. The sample is drawn from a study of T cell responses to AZD1222 COVID-19 vaccine. Findings and caveats of the study: Repertoire sampling was restricted to post-peak T cell response timepoints. As reported, nearly half of all spike-specific TCRs target variant regions that are unmutated.

Produced via immunoSEQ multiplex PCR; TCRdb's table is partial and in-frame only. The sample lists over 130,000 clones, more than 80% seen once, with about 3.2% in the top ten. The source material was peripheral blood, sampled 28 days after the second AZD1222 dose. The source is an adult who received the AZD1222 COVID-19 vaccine.

CDR3 coding DNA: TGTGCCAGCAGAACCGACAAGAACTATGGCTACACCTTC. Translated: CASRTDKNYGYTF. The chain carries TRBV12-3 or TRBV12-4 and TRBJ1-2; D call uncertain. With 6 bases removed from V and 2 bases from J, the gap between germline ends came to 10 bases. The CDR3 consists of 13 residues.